This TCR beta chain is from a study of blood T cells in healthy people across ages. Findings and limits, study-wide: Total diversity from one million sequenced T cells was likely underestimated. Comparison with aged donors showed that long-lived donors had more naive CD4+ cells and higher diversity.

For the second PCR, which ran for roughly 6 to 12 cycles, a sample-barcoded 5' primer and a J-beta primer mix were used. The template-switch adaptor, which had 12 random nucleotides, put a tag on each cDNA molecule. MiXCR, applied by TCRdb to the 5' RACE reads, yields one record per CDR3 protein. The sample includes over 600,000 distinct CDR3 sequences, about 61% of them seen just once. In regard to this clonotype: The antigen is unknown.

In germline, CDR1 is SGHTA, CDR2 FQGNSA. The CDR3 loop spans 13 amino acids. Trimming shortened V by 1 base and J by 5 bases, and 9 bases separated the two germline ends. The amount of total RNA extracted per sample was at least 5.5 micrograms. This clonotype originated in a man aged 40-55 years in good health. The V call is TRBV7-2, the J call TRBJ2-7; the D is unclear. Sequencing was carried out using blood. CDR3: CASSLEQYDEQYF. Here the CDR3 DNA reads TGTGCCAGCAGCTTAGAACAATACGACGAGCAGTACTTC.